These 30 T cell receptor beta chains came from one sample sequenced in a study of blood T cell repertoires in COVID-19 (dated by TCRdb to between 2020 and 2021). Receptor libraries were prepared by the immunoSEQ multiplex PCR assay. In its TCRdb copy, this immuneACCESS table keeps in-frame sequences only and misses some clones. Where compared with another copy, unresolved V genes explain less than half of these, and the others have no known cause. For this sample there are more than 150,000 clones; roughly 86% appear just once. The ten largest clones represent 0.45% to 0.6% of the sample. The sample was peripheral blood. The receptors originated from a man between 60 and 75 years old with COVID-19, enrolled during active disease.

V usage is TRBV6-5 and J usage is TRBJ2-3, with D tentatively TRBD1 (6 bases). V was pared by 6 bases and J by 3 bases, with 16 bases between. The CDR3 length is 15 residues. Germline V CDR1 and CDR2: MNHEY, SVGAGI. The CDR3 region is CASRPTGAMTDTQYF. CDR3 DNA sequence: TGTGCCAGCAGGCCGACAGGAGCTATGACAGATACGCAGTATTTT.

The chain recombines TRBV6-5 with TRBJ2-5, with D unresolved. V was shortened by 4 bases and J by 4 bases, with 7 bases between the two germline ends. CDR1 MNHEY and CDR2 SVGAGI come from the germline V gene. CDR3 length: 12 residues. CDR3 residues: CASSSVGETQYF. The CDR3 region has the DNA TGTGCCAGCAGTTCCGTCGGAGAGACCCAGTACTTC.

V and J are TRBV5-8 and TRBJ1-5, with TRBD1 matching over 8 bases. The germline V gene encodes CDR1 SGHTS and CDR2 YDEGEE. CDR3 length: 15 amino acids. V trimming: 4 bases; J trimming: 5 bases; junction bases outside the gene matches: 8. The CDR3 here is CASSLPDRDHQPQHF. Written as DNA, the CDR3 is TGTGCCAGCAGCCTACCGGACAGGGATCATCAGCCCCAGCATTTT.

The genes are TRBV7-2 and TRBJ2-5; 10 bases line up with TRBD1. The CDR3 is 14 amino acids. V lost 3 bases to trimming and J lost 7 bases; unmatched junction nucleotides: 5. Looked up from germline, CDR1 is SGHTA and CDR2 is FQGNSA. CDR3 sequence (DNA): TGTGCCAGCAGCTTGTCTAGGACAGGGGGGACCCAGTACTTC. Translating it yields CASSLSRTGGTQYF.

CDR3: CATSDSVMTGGRQPQHF. DNA of the CDR3: TGTGCCACCAGTGATTCAGTGATGACAGGGGGCCGTCAGCCCCAGCATTTT. This chain uses TRBV24-1 with TRBJ1-5; 10 positions agree with TRBD1. J lost 6 bases, V lost 2 bases, and 9 bases had no gene match. This CDR3 contains 17 residues. Germline V lookup: CDR1 KGHDR, CDR2 SFDVKD.

The chain has TRBV6-5 and TRBJ1-5, with D unresolved. This CDR3 spans 12 amino acids. Trimming left V 7 bases short and J 4 bases short, with 8 bases between. CDR1 is MNHEY, CDR2 SVGAGI, per germline. The CDR3: CASKTGNQPQHF. The CDR3 bases are TGTGCCAGCAAGACGGGTAATCAGCCCCAGCATTTT.

This clone was observed a single time. The chain recombines TRBV7-9 with TRBJ2-1; a possible D gene is TRBD1 (6 bases). Per germline, CDR1 SEHNR and CDR2 FQNEAQ (reference sequence). Trimming took off 2 bases at V and 7 bases at J, with 21 bases between the two ends. The CDR3 sequence is 17 residues long. CDR3 loop: CASSLQQGGHGRNEQFF. CDR3 coding DNA: TGTGCCAGCAGCTTACAACAGGGTGGACACGGAAGGAATGAGCAGTTCTTC.

The chain employs TRBV13 and TRBJ1-5; D not resolved. The length of the CDR3 is 16 residues. CDR1 and CDR2 (germline): PRHDT, FYEKMQ (reference sequence). V lost 1 base, J lost 1 base, and 11 bases lay in between. In DNA, the CDR3 is TGTGCCAGCAGCTTAGCGTCGGGTAGAAGCAATCAGCCCCAGCATTTT. Residues: CASSLASGRSNQPQHF.

About this clone: The sample carries other DNA sequences with the same CDR3. The genes are TRBV11-1 and TRBJ2-3; tentative D call: TRBD1 (5 bases). With 3 bases removed from V and 2 bases from J, the gap between germline ends came to 9 bases. The CDR3 is 14 amino acids. Germline loops: CDR1 SGHAT, CDR2 FQDESV (reference sequence). In DNA form, the CDR3 reads TGTGCCAGCAGCTTTTTAGGGGACACAGATACGCAGTATTTT. Its protein product is CASSFLGDTDTQYF. The variable domain in full, completed from reference TRBV11-1 and TRBJ2-3, reads EAEVAQSPRYKITEKSQAVAFWCDPISGHATLYWYRQILGQGPELLVQFQDESVVDDSQLPKDRFSAERLKGVDSTLKIQPAELGDSAMYLCASSFLGDTDTQYFGPGTRLTVL.

The J gene is TRBJ2-5, the V gene TRBV5-1; D call uncertain. This CDR3 is 12 amino acids long. Deletions cut 1 base from V and 5 bases from J, with 6 bases between. Germline values: CDR1 SGHRS, CDR2 YFSETQ. CDR3 DNA sequence: TGCGCCAGCAGCTTGCCCGGGGAGACCCAGTACTTC. Translated, it gives CASSLPGETQYF. Supplemented by reference TRBV5-1 and TRBJ2-5, the full variable domain reads KAGVTQTPRYLIKTRGQQVTLSCSPISGHRSVSWYQQTPGQGLQFLFEYFSETQRNKGNFPGRFSGRQFSNSRSEMNVSTLELGDSALYLCASSLPGETQYFGPGTRLLVL.

The J gene is TRBJ1-6, the V gene TRBV3-1 (or the pseudogene TRBV3-2); TRBD1 agrees at 9 bases. The germline gives CDR1 LGHDT, CDR2 YNNKEL (reference sequence). This CDR3 is built from 15 residues. The V and J ends lost 4 bases and 13 bases, in that order; junction bases with no gene match: 11. The CDR3 sequence: CASSLTGGARSPLHF. The DNA of the CDR3 is TGTGCCAGCAGCCTTACAGGGGGCGCCAGGTCTCCCCTCCACTTT.

The rearrangement uses TRBV27 and TRBJ1-1, with 7 bases identical to TRBD1. V shed 5 bases and J 8 bases; nucleotides not matched to a gene: 8. CDR1 is MNHEY, CDR2 SMNVEV, per germline (reference sequence). The CDR3 is 13 residues long. CDR3 bases: TGTGCCAGCAGTACCCTGACAGGGAGGGAAGCTTTCTTT. Translating it yields CASSTLTGREAFF.

The chain couples TRBV2 to TRBJ1-5, with a weak D call TRBD1 (5 bases). This CDR3 has 14 amino acids. Between the trimmed V and J ends, which lost 6 bases and 2 bases, there was a span of 11 bases. Germline V gives CDR1 SNHLY, CDR2 FYNNEI. Written as DNA, the CDR3 is TGTGCCAGCAGCTCAGGGTCTGGCAATCAGCCCCAGCATTTT. Its protein is CASSSGSGNQPQHF.

This clone was picked up one time. The rearrangement links TRBV11-2 to TRBJ2-6, with 8 bases matching TRBD1. CDR3 size: 19 residues. V trimming: 2 bases; J trimming: 4 bases; junction bases outside the gene matches: 13. Germline CDR1 SGHAT, CDR2 FQNNGV. The CDR3 sequence is CASSLFTGQGTLGANVLTF. CDR3 DNA sequence: TGTGCCAGCAGCTTATTCACCGGACAGGGAACTCTAGGGGCCAACGTCCTGACTTTC.

The chain joins TRBV7-2 to TRBJ2-1; no firm D call. V was trimmed by 2 bases and J by 4 bases, leaving 6 bases between them. The germline V gene encodes CDR1 SGHTA and CDR2 FQGNSA. The CDR3 runs 13 residues. The chain's CDR3 is CASSLRDYNEQFF. CDR3 DNA: TGTGCCAGCAGCTTACGAGATTACAATGAGCAGTTCTTC.

The genes are TRBV5-1 and TRBJ1-1; 8 bases fit TRBD1. Trimming removed 4 bases from V and 0 bases from J; junction bases left unmatched: 8. Germline V gene data show CDR1 as SGHRS and CDR2 as YFSETQ. The CDR3 spans 16 residues. In nucleotides, the CDR3 is TGCGCCAGCAGCATAGACAGGGGTGGGATGAACACTGAAGCTTTCTTT. Its translation is CASSIDRGGMNTEAFF. Using reference TRBV5-1 and TRBJ1-1 for the parts outside the CDR3, the full variable domain is KAGVTQTPRYLIKTRGQQVTLSCSPISGHRSVSWYQQTPGQGLQFLFEYFSETQRNKGNFPGRFSGRQFSNSRSEMNVSTLELGDSALYLCASSIDRGGMNTEAFFGQGTRLTVV.

The chain couples TRBV19 to TRBJ1-1; weak D call: TRBD1 (5 bases). CDR1 is LNHDA and CDR2 is SQIVND in the germline V gene (reference sequence). Trimming pared 4 bases from V and 12 bases from J, leaving 18 bases between. There are 13 residues in the CDR3. Here the CDR3 DNA reads TGTGCCAGTAGTACCAACGGGGGTTGGGAGACTTTCTTT. Translating it yields CASSTNGGWETFF.

This chain links TRBV29-1 with TRBJ1-5; D is ambiguous. V was trimmed by 4 bases and J by 4 bases, leaving 11 bases between them. The CDR3 consists of 13 residues. Germline V lookup: CDR1 SQVTM, CDR2 ANQGSEA. CDR3 bases: TGCAGCGTTGGGACGGCGGGGAATCAGCCCCAGCATTTT. As protein: CSVGTAGNQPQHF.

The J gene is TRBJ1-1, the V gene TRBV19; 8 nucleotides match TRBD1. Per the germline V gene, CDR1 is LNHDA and CDR2 is SQIVND (reference sequence). This CDR3 comprises 15 residues. V shed 3 bases and J 1 base; nucleotides not matched to a gene: 4. The CDR3 nucleotides read TGTGCCAGTAGTATTAGGACAGGGCCGAACACTGAAGCTTTCTTT. Residues: CASSIRTGPNTEAFF.

J is TRBJ1-1 and V is TRBV19; D call uncertain. With 2 bases removed from V and 10 bases from J, the gap between germline ends came to 8 bases. CDR3 size: 11 residues. Germline V gene data show CDR1 as LNHDA and CDR2 as SQIVND (reference sequence). The CDR3 bases are TGTGCCAGTAGTATAACCAACGGAGCTTTCTTT. Protein sequence: CASSITNGAFF. The variable domain in full, with the rest retrieved from reference TRBV19 and TRBJ1-1, is DGGITQSPKYLFRKEGQNVTLSCEQNLNHDAMYWYRQDPGQGLRLIYYSQIVNDFQKGDIAEGYSVSREKKESFPLTVTSAQKNPTAFYLCASSITNGAFFGQGTRLTVV.

The chain couples TRBV29-1 to TRBJ2-5, with 10 bases that match TRBD1. Germline CDR1 is SQVTM and CDR2 is ANQGSEA. With V trimmed by 7 bases and J by 3 bases, 8 bases remained unmatched. CDR3 length: 14 amino acids. DNA of the CDR3: TGCAGCGCGCAGGCCGGGACAGGGGAAGAGACCCAGTACTTC. Translating it yields CSAQAGTGEETQYF.

The chain couples TRBV6-5 to TRBJ1-5; tentative D call: TRBD1 (5 bases). The CDR3 is 14 residues long. Germline loops: CDR1 MNHEY, CDR2 SVGAGI. The V end was cut by 7 bases, the J end by 1 base, with 11 bases between. The CDR3 coding sequence is TGTGCCAGCAAACTCGACAGCAGCAATCAGCCCCAGCATTTT. It codes for CASKLDSSNQPQHF.

J is TRBJ2-7 and V is TRBV27; TRBD2 might be the D (5 bases). V lost 6 bases and J 2 bases, leaving 17 bases between the germline ends. The CDR3 covers 15 residues. Germline V gene lookup returns CDR1 MNHEY and CDR2 SMNVEV (reference sequence). This CDR3 reads CASRGVVASAYEQYF. As DNA, the CDR3 is TGTGCCAGCAGAGGAGTAGTAGCGTCGGCCTACGAGCAGTACTTC.

V gene TRBV18 combines with J gene TRBJ2-1; no clear D. V was cut by 4 bases and J by 10 bases, with 20 bases left in between. The CDR3 loop spans 15 amino acids. CDR1 and CDR2 (germline): KGHSH, LQKENI. The CDR3: CASSLTPTQDTEQFF. The DNA of the CDR3 is TGTGCCAGCTCACTAACCCCTACTCAGGATACCGAGCAGTTCTTC.

The chain has TRBV28 and TRBJ1-2, with D uncertain. Trimming took off 10 bases at V and 5 bases at J, with 11 bases between the two ends. The CDR3 runs 11 residues. Germline loops: CDR1 MDHEN, CDR2 SYDVKM. The CDR3 region is CATETDYGYTF. The CDR3 coding sequence is TGTGCCACCGAAACAGATTATGGCTACACCTTC.

Only a few counts were recorded for this clone. The chain links TRBV9 to TRBJ2-1, with 11 bases matching TRBD2. Germline values: CDR1 SGDLS, CDR2 YYNGEE. V lost 2 bases to trimming and J lost 3 bases; unmatched junction nucleotides: 1. This CDR3 comprises 15 residues. This CDR3 is CASSVTSGDYNEQFF. CDR3 coding DNA: TGTGCCAGCAGCGTGACTAGCGGGGACTACAATGAGCAGTTCTTC.

The chain joins TRBV7-2 to TRBJ1-5; D unresolved. The CDR3 consists of 13 residues. Per the germline V gene, CDR1 is SGHTA and CDR2 is FQGNSA. Trimming pared 3 bases from V and 5 bases from J, leaving 8 bases between. The CDR3 bases are TGTGCCAGCAGCTTGGCGAGGGATCAGCCCCAGCATTTT. Protein sequence: CASSLARDQPQHF.

The rearrangement links TRBV25-1 to TRBJ2-3; 9 nucleotides align to TRBD2. CDR1 and CDR2 (germline): MGHDK, SYGVNS. CDR3 size: 16 residues. Unmatched junction bases numbered 4, after V lost 2 bases and J lost 1 base. This chain's CDR3 is CASSERASGGTDTQYF. For the CDR3, the DNA is TGTGCCAGCAGTGAACGCGCTAGCGGGGGCACAGATACGCAGTATTTT. The full variable domain, rest sourced from reference TRBV25-1 and TRBJ2-3, is EADIYQTPRYLVIGTGKKITLECSQTMGHDKMYWYQQDPGMELHLIHYSYGVNSTEKGDLSSESTVSRIRTEHFPLTLESARPSHTSQYLCASSERASGGTDTQYFGPGTRLTVL.

The chain joins TRBV7-3 to TRBJ2-3; 7 bases align to TRBD1. This CDR3 comprises 15 residues. V dropped 6 bases and J dropped 5; count of bases not matched to a gene: 11. Germline CDR1 is SGHTA and CDR2 is FQGTGA. CDR3 in DNA: TGTGCCAGCAGTAGAAGGACAGGAGTTTTAGATACGCAGTATTTT. It specifies CASSRRTGVLDTQYF. Using reference TRBV7-3 and TRBJ2-3 for the parts outside the CDR3, the full variable domain is GAGVSQTPSNKVTEKGKYVELRCDPISGHTALYWYRQSLGQGPEFLIYFQGTGAADDSGLPNDRFFAVRPEGSVSTLKIQRTERGDSAVYLCASSRRTGVLDTQYFGPGTRLTVL.

V is TRBV6-5 and J is TRBJ2-7, with 12 nucleotides matching TRBD1. The J segment lost 4 bases and the V segment lost 9 bases, leaving 4 bases of the junction unmatched. The CDR3 contains 13 residues. Germline CDR1 MNHEY, CDR2 SVGAGI. CDR3 DNA: TGTGCCAGTGGGGACAGGGGGCTATACGAGCAGTACTTC. Its translation: CASGDRGLYEQYF.